Presented here are 25 T cell receptor beta chains from one specimen sequenced in a study of blood T cell repertoires in COVID-19 (dated by TCRdb to 2020 to 2021). The library was produced with the immunoSEQ multiplex PCR assay. The clones in this table, taken by TCRdb from immuneACCESS, are in-frame only. Not every clone is retained; where verified, under half of the shortfall comes from an unresolved V gene, and the cause of the rest is unknown. Within this sample are 150,000 to 200,000 clones, with roughly 86% of them counted one time only. The top ten clones comprise 5.5% to 7% of the sample. Source material: peripheral blood. The receptors come from a man in his fifties with active or convalescent COVID-19.

This clone appeared a few times. This chain joins TRBV9 and TRBJ1-5, with TRBD1 matching over 7 bases. Germline CDR1 is SGDLS and CDR2 is YYNGEE. The CDR3 is 14 residues long. J was trimmed by 5 bases and V by 2 bases; bases with no gene match: 4. CDR3 in amino acids: CASSVRDSDQPQHF. CDR3 nucleotide sequence: TGTGCCAGCAGCGTCCGGGACAGTGATCAGCCCCAGCATTTT. The full variable domain, its missing parts supplied by reference TRBV9 and TRBJ1-5, is DSGVTQTPKHLITATGQRVTLRCSPRSGDLSVYWYQQSLDQGLQFLIQYYNGEERAKGNILERFSAQQFPDLHSELNLSSLELGDSALYFCASSVRDSDQPQHFGDGTRLSIL.

V usage is TRBV11-3 and J usage is TRBJ1-1, with 8 bases identical to TRBD1. CDR3 length: 13 residues. The V gene's germline CDR1 is SGHNT and CDR2 YENEEA. Trimming took 5 bases from V and 6 from J; bases not matched to a gene: 5. The CDR3 protein is CASSHDRGSEAFF. The CDR3 DNA follows: TGTGCCAGCAGCCACGACAGGGGTTCTGAAGCTTTCTTT.

This clone showed up just once. The chain is built from TRBV29-1 and TRBJ2-7, with D possibly matching TRBD2 (5 bases). V was shortened by 4 bases and J by 5 bases, with 21 bases between the two germline ends. The germline gives CDR1 SQVTM, CDR2 ANQGSEA. This CDR3 contains 15 residues. CDR3 sequence (DNA): TGCAGCGTTGCCACTAGGAATAAAGGTTCGGACGAGCAGTACTTC. Protein product: CSVATRNKGSDEQYF.

The chain combines TRBV25-1 with TRBJ2-2, with TRBD1 matching 10 bases. The CDR3 is made up of 15 amino acids. Germline V CDR1 and CDR2: MGHDK, SYGVNS. V shed 3 bases, J shed 5 bases, and the junction held 3 bases outside the gene matches. This chain's CDR3 is CASSEDRGVTGELFF. The CDR3 bases are TGTGCCAGCAGTGAGGACAGGGGGGTGACCGGGGAGCTGTTTTTT.

The rearrangement links TRBV5-5 to TRBJ2-3; D perhaps matches TRBD2 (5 bases). Per germline, CDR1 SGHKS and CDR2 YYEKEE (reference sequence). Between the trimmed V and J ends, which lost 4 bases and 3 bases, there was a span of 18 bases. The CDR3 length is 16 residues. The CDR3 sequence: CASSHLGQRGTDTQYF. CDR3 sequence (DNA): TGTGCCAGCAGCCACCTCGGCCAGCGAGGGACAGATACGCAGTATTTT. Full variable domain (outside the CDR3, taken from reference TRBV5-5 and TRBJ2-3): DAGVTQSPTHLIKTRGQQVTLRCSPISGHKSVSWYQQVLGQGPQFIFQYYEKEERGRGNFPDRFSARQFPNYSSELNVNALLLGDSALYLCASSHLGQRGTDTQYFGPGTRLTVL.

This CDR3 is CASSQREEAQYF. The CDR3 DNA follows: TGCGCCAGCAGCCAGCGGGAGGAGGCCCAGTACTTC. The V and J genes are TRBV4-1 and TRBJ2-5, with 8 bases matching TRBD2. The CDR3 has 12 residues. V lost 3 bases to trimming and J lost 9 bases; unmatched junction nucleotides: 3. Looked up from germline, CDR1 is MGHRA and CDR2 is YSYEKL.

This chain links TRBV19 with TRBJ2-3; 11 bases map to TRBD2. This CDR3 has 16 amino acids. The germline V gene encodes CDR1 LNHDA and CDR2 SQIVND (reference sequence). The junction had 4 bases not matched to a gene; V was cut back by 2 bases and J by 3 bases. This chain's CDR3 is CASSISSGGITDTQYF. The CDR3 bases are TGTGCCAGTAGTATATCTAGCGGGGGGATAACAGATACGCAGTATTTT.

This clone turned up a few times. The V call is TRBV4-3, the J call TRBJ2-1; D is unresolved. V lost 0 bases to trimming and J lost 7 bases, with 10 bases between them. This CDR3 spans 14 amino acids. Germline V gene lookup returns CDR1 LGHNA and CDR2 YSLEER. CDR3 nucleotides: TGCGCCAGCAGCCAAGAGCCGGGTTCGAATGAGCAGTTCTTC. It yields the protein CASSQEPGSNEQFF.

This chain uses TRBV2 with TRBJ2-3; D perhaps matches TRBD2 (7 bases). The CDR3 sequence is 15 residues long. Trimming stripped 7 bases from V and 4 bases from J, with 18 bases between. The V gene's germline CDR1 is SNHLY and CDR2 FYNNEI. The CDR3 nucleotides are TGTGCCAGCACCCGAAGGGGGGGCTCGTCAGATACGCAGTATTTT. Its translation is CASTRRGGSSDTQYF.

This chain links TRBV6-5 with TRBJ2-2; tentative D call: TRBD1 (5 bases). The CDR3 is 15 amino acids. Germline V gives CDR1 MNHEY, CDR2 SVGAGI. The V and J ends lost 6 bases and 4 bases respectively, with 15 bases between them. CDR3 in amino acids: CASSRQSRGTGELFF. Here the CDR3 DNA reads TGTGCCAGCAGCAGACAGTCCAGAGGCACCGGGGAGCTGTTTTTT.

This clone has a single count. The chain combines TRBV7-3 with TRBJ2-1; 7 positions agree with TRBD2. This CDR3 spans 15 amino acids. Per germline, CDR1 SGHTA and CDR2 FQGTGA. V was pared by 2 bases and J by 7 bases, with 8 bases of the junction left unmatched. The CDR3 is CASSLGVAGLNEQFF. In DNA form, the CDR3 reads TGTGCCAGCAGCTTAGGAGTAGCGGGTCTTAATGAGCAGTTCTTC.

V is TRBV4-3 and J is TRBJ1-2, with a tentative D call TRBD1 (5 bases). Germline CDR1 reads LGHNA; CDR2 reads YSLEER. Trimming cost V 0 bases and J 7 bases, with 15 bases left between them. This CDR3 is 15 amino acids long. The CDR3: CASSQDISGSRGYTF. DNA for the CDR3: TGCGCCAGCAGCCAAGATATATCAGGGTCTCGTGGCTACACCTTC.

The chain carries TRBV19 and TRBJ1-4, with 9 nucleotides matching TRBD1. Germline values: CDR1 LNHDA, CDR2 SQIVND (reference sequence). This CDR3 spans 15 amino acids. V gave up 4 bases and J gave up 7 bases; unmatched junction bases: 7. This CDR3 is CASSRPTGGAEKLFF. CDR3 in DNA: TGTGCCAGTAGTAGACCGACAGGGGGTGCTGAAAAACTGTTTTTT.

The chain employs TRBV27 and TRBJ2-1; 9 nucleotides line up with TRBD2. Germline CDR1 MNHEY, CDR2 SMNVEV (reference sequence). The CDR3 is 15 residues long. J lost 8 bases, V lost 6 bases, and 11 bases had no gene match. CDR3 protein: CASSPGLAGYDEQFF. In nucleotides, the CDR3 is TGTGCCAGCAGCCCGGGACTAGCTGGGTATGATGAGCAGTTCTTC.

This rearrangement joins TRBV19 to TRBJ1-1, with 7 bases aligning to TRBD1. The CDR3 length is 16 residues. Germline CDR1 LNHDA, CDR2 SQIVND (reference sequence). V trimming: 5 bases; J trimming: 0 bases; junction bases outside the gene matches: 9. The CDR3 DNA reads TGTGCCAGTAGTCCCCGGCTGACAGGGATGAACACTGAAGCTTTCTTT. Amino acid sequence: CASSPRLTGMNTEAFF.

This clone was seen a handful of times. J is TRBJ1-3 and V is TRBV10-3, with 7 bases that match TRBD1. CDR3 length: 17 amino acids. The germline gives CDR1 ENHRY, CDR2 SYGVKD. Unmatched junction bases numbered 6, after V lost 0 bases and J lost 1 base. The chain's CDR3 is CAISESQGGTSGNTIYF. CDR3 nucleotide sequence: TGTGCCATCAGTGAGTCCCAGGGGGGAACATCTGGAAACACCATATATTTT.

The rearrangement uses TRBV15 and TRBJ1-3, with D possibly TRBD1 on 5 matching bases. The CDR3 runs 15 residues. The germline gives CDR1 LNHNV, CDR2 YYDKDF (reference sequence). V was clipped by 1 base and J by 0 bases, with 7 bases between them. The CDR3 DNA follows: TGTGCCACCAGCAGAGGGACAACCTCTGGAAACACCATATATTTT. Translation gives CATSRGTTSGNTIYF. Full variable domain (remainder filled in from reference TRBV15 and TRBJ1-3): DAMVIQNPRYQVTQFGKPVTLSCSQTLNHNVMYWYQQKSSQAPKLLFHYYDKDFNNEADTPDNFQSRRPNTSFCFLDIRSPGLGDTAMYLCATSRGTTSGNTIYFGEGSWLTVV.

Concerning this clone itself: The sample holds other DNA sequences that translate to the same CDR3. This chain's CDR3 is CASSSYYEQYF. For the CDR3, the DNA is TGTGCCAGCAGCTCGTACTACGAGCAGTACTTC. J is TRBJ2-7 and V is TRBV7-2; D unclear. The CDR3 runs 11 residues. The ends were cut back, 4 bases at V and 3 bases at J, with 4 bases in the middle. In germline, CDR1 is SGHTA, CDR2 FQGNSA. Together with reference TRBV7-2 and TRBJ2-7, the CDR3 gives the full variable domain: GAGVSQSPSNKVTEKGKDVELRCDPISGHTALYWYRQSLGQGLEFLIYFQGNSAPDKSGLPSDRFSAERTGGSVSTLTIQRTQQEDSAVYLCASSSYYEQYFGPGTRLTVT.

On this clone itself: Other DNA sequences in this sample translate to the same CDR3. The rearrangement joins TRBV6-5 to TRBJ2-2, with TRBD2 identical over 7 bases. The CDR3 has 14 amino acids. After removal of 6 bases from V and 8 bases from J, the junction contained 9 bases not matched to a gene. The V gene's germline CDR1 is MNHEY and CDR2 SVGAGI. CDR3 in DNA: TGTGCCAGCAGGGAGATAGCGGGTACTGGGGAGCTGTTTTTT. As protein: CASREIAGTGELFF.

This clone has only one observation. This chain connects TRBV7-2 to TRBJ2-3, with 10 bases identical to TRBD2. V lost 5 bases, J lost 2 bases, and 4 bases stayed unmatched. This CDR3 spans 15 amino acids. The germline gives CDR1 SGHTA, CDR2 FQGNSA. The CDR3 is CASSVTSGATDTQYF. The CDR3 nucleotides are TGTGCCAGCAGCGTCACTAGCGGGGCCACAGATACGCAGTATTTT. The complete variable domain, with remaining parts taken from reference TRBV7-2 and TRBJ2-3, reads GAGVSQSPSNKVTEKGKDVELRCDPISGHTALYWYRQSLGQGLEFLIYFQGNSAPDKSGLPSDRFSAERTGGSVSTLTIQRTQQEDSAVYLCASSVTSGATDTQYFGPGTRLTVL.

The V gene is TRBV2, the J gene TRBJ1-1; the match to TRBD1 covers 8 bases. The CDR3 extends over 14 amino acids. Germline V CDR1 and CDR2: SNHLY, FYNNEI. Trimming removed 6 bases from V and 1 base from J; junction bases left unmatched: 4. In DNA form, the CDR3 reads TGTGCCAGCAGGGTGGGACAGGCGAACACTGAAGCTTTCTTT. Protein product: CASRVGQANTEAFF.

The chain is built from TRBV4-1 and TRBJ2-3; 11 bases line up with TRBD2. The V gene end was trimmed by 2 bases and the J gene end by 4 bases; junction bases not matched to a gene: 17. Per the germline V gene, CDR1 is MGHRA and CDR2 is YSYEKL. CDR3 size: 20 residues. CDR3 bases: TGCGCCAGCAGCCAATCGTTACTAGCGGGAGCTGGGTTTATAGCAGATACGCAGTATTTT. Its translation is CASSQSLLAGAGFIADTQYF.

This sequence joins TRBV27 and TRBJ2-7; TRBD1 might be the D (6 bases). The ends were cut back, 6 bases at V and 4 bases at J, with 19 bases in the middle. This CDR3 is 15 amino acids long. Germline V lookup: CDR1 MNHEY, CDR2 SMNVEV (reference sequence). CDR3 in DNA: TGTGCCAGCAGCCGCTATGGGGGCCTCCCTTACGAGCAGTACTTC. Translating gives CASSRYGGLPYEQYF.

The CDR3 DNA is TGTGCCAGCAGCAAACCTATGGGACAGGGAACAGATACGCAGTATTTT. Its translation: CASSKPMGQGTDTQYF. The chain carries TRBV27 and TRBJ2-3, with 9 bases identical to TRBD1. The ends lost 6 bases at V and 3 bases at J; junction bases unmatched: 10. The CDR3 sequence is 16 residues long. Germline values: CDR1 MNHEY, CDR2 SMNVEV (reference sequence).

The chain joins TRBV7-2 to TRBJ1-5, with 9 bases lining up with TRBD1. The V and J ends lost 5 bases and 6 bases, in that order; junction bases with no gene match: 11. The CDR3 totals 16 residues. The germline V gene encodes CDR1 SGHTA and CDR2 FQGNSA. In DNA form, the CDR3 reads TGTGCCAGCAGCCTAATTGGGACAGGGAAGGGTCAGCCCCAGCATTTT. Protein product: CASSLIGTGKGQPQHF.